This T cell receptor beta chain derives from a study of cytomegalovirus exposure and HLA in healthy donors. Study findings and constraints: An analysis that was carried out later associated 16,951 TCR beta sequences with HLA alleles at 0.05 false discovery rate. The productive fraction for most TCR beta V segments was about 87% or about 30% in an earlier analysis. There were about 160 TCR beta chains listed as cytomegalovirus-associated.

This clone was observed a handful of times. The target antigen is unknown. PCR used 60 Vbeta primers and 13 Jbeta primers. Libraries were prepared by immunoSEQ multiplex PCR; TCRdb keeps only in-frame clonotypes and omits some of them. The table has about 120,000 clones, roughly four fifths seen once. This sequence was found in a woman in her thirties or forties in good health and CMV-seropositive. Sequenced: PBMCs.

CDR3 DNA sequence: TGCGCCAGCAGACCCGGGACAGGGGGGCCCTACGAGCAGTACTTC. Protein sequence: CASRPGTGGPYEQYF. The genes are TRBV4-3 and TRBJ2-7; TRBD1 aligns across 11 bases. Trimming cost V 6 bases and J 2 bases; bases outside gene matches: 6. The CDR3 contains 15 residues. CDR1 is LGHNA, CDR2 YSLEER, per germline.